These 31 T cell receptor beta chains came from one sample sequenced in a study of CDR3 diversity in severe acne. TCRdb redid the calling of the PCR reads with MiXCR, one entry per CDR3 protein. The sample has approximately 80,000 distinct CDR3 sequences, around 53% seen once. The sequenced material came from blood. The receptors shown here come from a male donor in good health, without acne.

This chain links TRBV28 with TRBJ1-1, with D uncertain. Trimming stripped 2 bases from V and 1 base from J, with 11 bases between. The CDR3 contains 15 residues. CDR1 MDHEN and CDR2 SYDVKM come from the germline V gene. The CDR3 region is CASSLDSGRNTEAFF. The CDR3 region has the DNA TGTGCCAGCAGTTTAGATTCAGGTAGGAACACTGAAGCTTTCTTT. Supplemented by reference TRBV28 and TRBJ1-1, the full variable domain reads DVKVTQSSRYLVKRTGEKVFLECVQDMDHENMFWYRQDPGLGLRLIYFSYDVKMKEKGDIPEGYSVSREKKERFSLILESASTNQTSMYLCASSLDSGRNTEAFFGQGTRLTVV.

The rearrangement links TRBV20-1 to TRBJ2-5, with D unresolved. Germline V lookup: CDR1 DFQATT, CDR2 SNEGSKA (reference sequence). CDR3 size: 12 residues. CDR3 loop: CSQEAGRETQYF. The CDR3 DNA follows: TGCAGCCAAGAGGCCGGAAGGGAGACCCAGTACTTC.

The chain couples TRBV2 to TRBJ1-5, with no clear D. The germline gives CDR1 SNHLY, CDR2 FYNNEI. V lost 4 bases to trimming and J lost 2 bases, with 9 bases between them. The CDR3 is 14 amino acids. The CDR3 DNA is TGTGCCAGCAGTGGCCCCGGTCGCAATCAGCCCCAGCATTTT. It yields the protein CASSGPGRNQPQHF.

This clonotype was seen ten or more times. This rearrangement joins TRBV29-1 to TRBJ1-2; D may be TRBD1 (5 bases). The CDR3 contains 12 residues. V was trimmed by 6 bases and J by 6 bases, leaving 14 bases between them. The germline V gene encodes CDR1 SQVTM and CDR2 ANQGSEA. CDR3 sequence reads: CSVDPPGDGYTF. The CDR3 bases are TGCAGCGTCGACCCTCCGGGGGATGGCTACACCTTC.

This clonotype was counted ten times or more. CDR3: CASYHTGETGELFF. The CDR3 nucleotides are TGTGCCAGCTACCACACAGGAGAGACCGGGGAGCTGTTTTTT. This chain joins TRBV28 and TRBJ2-2, with D tentatively TRBD1 (5 bases). This CDR3 spans 14 amino acids. CDR1 and CDR2 from the germline V gene are MDHEN and SYDVKM. The V end lost 8 bases, the J end lost 5 bases, and 15 bases lay between the germline ends. Drawing the rest from reference TRBV28 and TRBJ2-2, the complete variable domain is DVKVTQSSRYLVKRTGEKVFLECVQDMDHENMFWYRQDPGLGLRLIYFSYDVKMKEKGDIPEGYSVSREKKERFSLILESASTNQTSMYLCASYHTGETGELFFGEGSRLTVL.

The gene calls are TRBV25-1 and TRBJ2-3, with 8 bases that match TRBD2. The CDR3 has 16 residues. The germline gives CDR1 MGHDK, CDR2 SYGVNS. V was pared by 6 bases and J by 4 bases, with 12 bases of the junction left unmatched. This CDR3 reads CASSSRPAGVADTQYF. The DNA of the CDR3 is TGTGCCAGCAGCTCACGACCAGCGGGGGTAGCAGATACGCAGTATTTT.

This clonotype was recorded many times. V gene TRBV18 combines with J gene TRBJ2-5, with TRBD1 as a possible D gene (5 bases). Trimming took 0 bases from V and 3 from J, leaving 5 bases between them. The CDR3 length is 13 residues. CDR1 and CDR2 (germline): KGHSH, LQKENI. The CDR3 spells CASSPPGEETQYF. The DNA of the CDR3 is TGTGCCAGCTCACCACCAGGGGAAGAGACCCAGTACTTC.

This clonotype showed up just a few times. J is TRBJ2-7 and V is TRBV7-9, with TRBD1 matching 8 bases. V dropped 0 bases and J dropped 3; count of bases not matched to a gene: 7. Germline loops: CDR1 SEHNR, CDR2 FQNEAQ (reference sequence). This CDR3 has 16 amino acids. The CDR3 sequence: CASSLAGQGVHYEQYF. CDR3 nucleotides: TGTGCCAGCAGCTTAGCCGGACAGGGTGTTCACTACGAGCAGTACTTC.

The V and J genes are TRBV25-1 and TRBJ1-5; 10 bases line up with TRBD1. CDR3 length equals 16 residues. Germline V CDR1 and CDR2: MGHDK, SYGVNS. Trimming removed 5 bases from V and 4 bases from J; junction bases left unmatched: 8. The CDR3: CASSFGTGVRNQPQHF. CDR3 nucleotides: TGTGCCAGCAGTTTTGGGACAGGGGTCCGGAATCAGCCCCAGCATTTT.

This clonotype has just a few counts. The V and J genes are TRBV7-2 and TRBJ2-2, with a weak D call TRBD2 (5 bases). Trimming shortened V by 1 base and J by 0 bases, and 9 bases separated the two germline ends. The CDR3 is made up of 16 amino acids. The germline V gene has CDR1 SGHTA and CDR2 FQGNSA. CDR3 in DNA: TGTGCCAGCAGCTTAGTTGCGGGTGCGAACACCGGGGAGCTGTTTTTT. Protein: CASSLVAGANTGELFF.

In this sample, this clonotype turned up many times. This sequence joins TRBV7-9 and TRBJ1-1; D gene uncertain. The V end lost 1 base, the J end lost 4 bases, and 13 bases lay between the germline ends. The CDR3 consists of 15 residues. Per the germline V gene, CDR1 is SEHNR and CDR2 is FQNEAQ (reference sequence). This CDR3 is CASSLVKGVSTEAFF. The CDR3 DNA is TGTGCCAGCAGCTTAGTAAAGGGAGTAAGCACTGAAGCTTTCTTT.

The rearrangement uses TRBV10-3 and TRBJ2-5; 11 bases fit TRBD2. With 2 bases clipped from V and 5 bases from J, the junction kept 7 bases outside the gene matches. CDR3 length equals 16 residues. Germline V gives CDR1 ENHRY, CDR2 SYGVKD. The DNA of the CDR3 is TGTGCCATCAGTGAGATAGCGGGGGGGCTCGGGGAGACCCAGTACTTC. Amino acid sequence: CAISEIAGGLGETQYF.

In DNA, the CDR3 is TGTGCCAGCAGTAGAGACCCGTTCTCGGCGACTGAAGCTTTCTTT. This sequence encodes CASSRDPFSATEAFF. V and J are TRBV2 and TRBJ1-1; D unclear. Germline-derived CDR1 and CDR2 are SNHLY and FYNNEI. V was cut by 5 bases and J by 5 bases, with 18 bases left in between. There are 15 residues in the CDR3.

This clonotype was detected only once. The chain employs TRBV29-1 and TRBJ2-7; 7 bases line up with TRBD1. The V gene end was trimmed by 6 bases and the J gene end by 2 bases; junction bases not matched to a gene: 10. There are 14 residues in the CDR3. Germline CDR1 reads SQVTM; CDR2 reads ANQGSEA. CDR3 in DNA: TGCAGCGTGACCAACCGGGACAGAACCTACGAGCAGTACTTC. Its protein is CSVTNRDRTYEQYF.

The chain links TRBV6-1 to TRBJ1-1, with TRBD1 as a possible D gene (5 bases). Germline V gene sequence: CDR1 MNHNS, CDR2 SASEGT. There are 14 residues in the CDR3. The ends were cut back, 2 bases at V and 1 base at J, with 8 bases in the middle. This CDR3 reads CASSEQGPNTEAFF. The CDR3 nucleotides are TGTGCCAGCAGTGAACAGGGACCGAACACTGAAGCTTTCTTT.

This clonotype has more than one count but fewer than ten. The chain recombines TRBV13 with TRBJ1-2; D is undetermined. The CDR3 length is 16 residues. The germline gives CDR1 PRHDT, CDR2 FYEKMQ (reference sequence). Trimming stripped 0 bases from V and 0 bases from J, with 11 bases between. Here the CDR3 reads CASSLGSAHPNYGYTF. In nucleotides, the CDR3 is TGTGCCAGCAGCTTAGGCAGTGCACATCCTAACTATGGCTACACCTTC.

The V call is TRBV2, the J call TRBJ1-2; no clear D gene. Germline V gene sequence: CDR1 SNHLY, CDR2 FYNNEI. V dropped 5 bases and J dropped 3 bases, with 10 bases sitting between them. CDR3 length: 13 amino acids. The CDR3 DNA sequence: TGTGCCAGCAGTCCCGACACTGACTATGGCTACACCTTC. Protein sequence: CASSPDTDYGYTF.

J is TRBJ1-1 and V is TRBV19; a weak D match, TRBD1 (5 bases). The ends were cut back, 6 bases at V and 0 bases at J, with 14 bases in the middle. Germline V lookup: CDR1 LNHDA, CDR2 SQIVND (reference sequence). The CDR3 length is 15 residues. CDR3 region: CASRKRDGMNTEAFF. Here the CDR3 DNA reads TGTGCCAGTAGGAAAAGGGACGGAATGAACACTGAAGCTTTCTTT.

In its sample, this clonotype was seen a few times. This chain links TRBV5-1 with TRBJ1-1, with 8 positions matching TRBD1. The germline CDR1 and CDR2 sequences are SGHRS and YFSETQ. The CDR3 spans 16 residues. Trimming removed 4 bases from V and 1 base from J; junction bases left unmatched: 9. CDR3 nucleotide sequence: TGCGCCAGCAGCCGTAGGACAGGGTCTTGGAACACTGAAGCTTTCTTT. Protein product: CASSRRTGSWNTEAFF.

This chain connects TRBV20-1 to TRBJ2-5, with 9 bases identical to TRBD1. V trimming: 3 bases; J trimming: 5 bases; junction bases outside the gene matches: 10. The CDR3 has 15 amino acids. The germline CDR1 and CDR2 sequences are DFQATT and SNEGSKA (reference sequence). The CDR3 sequence is CSARAGTGLWETQYF. The DNA for the CDR3 is TGCAGTGCTAGGGCCGGGACAGGGCTTTGGGAGACCCAGTACTTC.

In its sample, this clonotype was seen a few times. The rearrangement joins TRBV2 to TRBJ2-7; perhaps TRBD2 as D (5 bases). V lost 7 bases and J 4 bases, leaving 20 bases between the germline ends. CDR1 is SNHLY, CDR2 FYNNEI, per germline. CDR3 size: 15 residues. The CDR3 here is CASKVEGEATYEQYF. The CDR3 nucleotides are TGTGCCAGCAAGGTCGAGGGAGAGGCGACATACGAGCAGTACTTC. Drawing the rest from reference TRBV2 and TRBJ2-7, the complete variable domain is EPEVTQTPSHQVTQMGQEVILRCVPISNHLYFYWYRQILGQKVEFLVSFYNNEISEKSEIFDDQFSVERPDGSNFTLKIRSTKLEDSAMYFCASKVEGEATYEQYFGPGTRLTVT.

The sample holds many counts of this clonotype. V and J are TRBV6-1 and TRBJ1-5; no definite D call. V was trimmed by 2 bases and J by 7 bases, leaving 9 bases between them. This CDR3 comprises 13 residues. CDR1 is MNHNS and CDR2 is SASEGT in the germline V gene. The CDR3 DNA reads TGTGCCAGCAGTGAACGGGTAATACAGCCCCAGCATTTT. Translating gives CASSERVIQPQHF.

Turning to this clonotype: A junction end diverges from the germline sequence, so it may reflect a read error. The chain joins TRBV20-1 to TRBJ2-1; 11 bases align to TRBD2. CDR3 size: 16 residues. The germline CDR1 and CDR2 sequences are DFQATT and SNEGSKA (reference sequence). CDR3 nucleotide sequence: TGCAGCGCTAGGAAGACTAGCGGGGAATTTGTCAATGAGCAGTTCTTT. It translates to CSARKTSGEFVNEQFF.

Only a few counts were recorded for this clonotype. This may be a read error, as it is one base from a much larger clone. The J gene is TRBJ1-2, the V gene TRBV20-1; 12 nucleotides line up with TRBD1. There are 16 residues in the CDR3. With V trimmed by 5 bases and J by 7 bases, 14 bases remained unmatched. CDR1 is DFQATT, CDR2 SNEGSKA, per germline (reference sequence). CDR3 DNA sequence: TGCAGTGCTCCGACAGAGGGGACAGGGGGCGTCGGTGGCTACACCTTC. It yields the protein CSAPTEGTGGVGGYTF.

This chain links TRBV5-1 with TRBJ1-4; D uncertain. Deletions cut 4 bases from V and 7 bases from J, with 17 bases between. The CDR3 has 15 amino acids. The germline V gene has CDR1 SGHRS and CDR2 YFSETQ. Written as DNA, the CDR3 is TGCGCCAGCAGCCCGATCCCGAAGGGCCCTGAAAAACTGTTTTTT. It encodes CASSPIPKGPEKLFF.

This clonotype appeared a few times. The rearrangement links TRBV7-9 to TRBJ2-7; D not certain. CDR3 size: 13 residues. Between the trimmed V and J ends, which lost 7 bases and 4 bases, there was a span of 14 bases. CDR1 and CDR2 from the germline V gene are SEHNR and FQNEAQ (reference sequence). The CDR3 loop is CASTAGERYEQYF. The CDR3 DNA sequence: TGTGCCAGCACCGCTGGGGAACGATACGAGCAGTACTTC.

The chain joins TRBV7-6 to TRBJ2-7, with 7 nucleotides matching TRBD1. The CDR3 extends over 15 amino acids. V lost 5 bases and J lost 2; bases outside the gene matches: 9. CDR1 SGHVS and CDR2 FNYEAQ come from the germline V gene. The CDR3: CASSPRDSGAYEQYF. In nucleotides, the CDR3 is TGTGCCAGCAGCCCCCGGGACAGCGGCGCCTACGAGCAGTACTTC.

The chain employs TRBV20-1 and TRBJ2-7; either TRBD1 or TRBD2 may fit D (5 bases each). Looked up from germline, CDR1 is DFQATT and CDR2 is SNEGSKA (reference sequence). The CDR3 runs 16 residues. The V end was cut by 0 bases, the J end by 2 bases, with 17 bases between. CDR3 nucleotide sequence: TGCAGTGCTAGAGATCGGGGCGGAGCCAGTCCCTACGAGCAGTACTTC. It encodes CSARDRGGASPYEQYF.

This clonotype came up many times. The J gene is TRBJ2-5, the V gene TRBV25-1; TRBD2 agrees at 11 bases. V shed 1 base and J 2 bases; nucleotides not matched to a gene: 3. The CDR3 covers 16 residues. Germline V gives CDR1 MGHDK, CDR2 SYGVNS. CDR3: CASSELVAGGQETQYF. CDR3 DNA sequence: TGTGCCAGCAGTGAATTGGTAGCGGGGGGGCAAGAGACCCAGTACTTC.

This clonotype was picked up many times. The V gene is TRBV9, the J gene TRBJ2-5, with D maybe TRBD2 (6 bases). CDR3 length: 13 residues. The germline CDR1 and CDR2 sequences are SGDLS and YYNGEE. V lost 3 bases and J 5 bases, leaving 11 bases between the germline ends. The CDR3 is CASSATSIETQYF. CDR3 sequence (DNA): TGTGCCAGCAGCGCCACTAGCATTGAGACCCAGTACTTC.

The gene calls are TRBV29-1 and TRBJ2-7, with 7 bases lining up with TRBD1. The CDR3 covers 14 residues. V lost 5 bases to trimming and J lost 2 bases; unmatched junction nucleotides: 9. Germline V lookup: CDR1 SQVTM, CDR2 ANQGSEA. CDR3 in amino acids: CSVRLTGTTYEQYF. DNA of the CDR3: TGCAGCGTTAGATTGACAGGGACCACCTACGAGCAGTACTTC.